This TCR beta chain was observed in a study of cytomegalovirus exposure and HLA in healthy donors. Study summary: HLA-typed donors were the source of around 77 million unique TCRs held in an early data release. Assignment to the Caucasian-associated ancestry cluster applied to around 80% of the approximately 400 genotyped donors.

In regard to this clone: The antigen is unknown.

Study-wide results and limits: A missense variant in DCLRE1C was later tied to TCR beta V- and J-gene trimming. Common viral pathogens seemed, in a later analysis, to connect with several of the most significant clusters.

The CDR3 totals 15 residues. Germline CDR1 and CDR2: MDHEN and SYDVKM. The ends lost 6 bases at V and 3 bases at J; junction bases unmatched: 8. The primer mix had 60 Vbeta and 13 Jbeta primers. The method was immunoSEQ multiplex PCR; TCRdb's version includes in-frame clones alone and lacks a portion of them. The sample's table shows roughly 45,000 clones. This chain connects TRBV28 to TRBJ2-7; 10 positions agree with TRBD2. Sequencing input: PBMCs. The receptor comes from a woman between 25 and 40 years old in good health and CMV-seronegative. The CDR3 DNA follows: TGTGCCAGCAGCCGAACTAGCGGGAACGACTACGAGCAGTACTTC. Translating it yields CASSRTSGNDYEQYF.